The clone carrying this TCR beta chain showed up many times. The antigen remains unidentified. These data originate in a study of T-cell reconstitution after alpha-beta-depleted transplantation in children. Study-level points and caveats: The high TCRbeta diversity at day 60 in some patients came from surviving recipient T cells and thymic progenitors. When one year had passed after transplant, most T-cell counts and diversity came from newly produced T cells. Several hundred expanded graft clones reportedly gave rise to the alpha-beta T cells present about two months after transplant.

The CDR3 spans 15 residues. Germline CDR1 and CDR2: SGHDN and FVKESK. V dropped 3 bases and J dropped 3 bases, with 14 bases sitting between them. TCRbeta library preparation incorporated unique molecular identifiers. TCRdb recomputed calls from the PCR reads with MiXCR, one row per CDR3 protein. The sample contains 550,000 to 600,000 distinct CDR3 sequences, 20% to 25% of which appear only once. This sequence was found in a boy under two years old who had a stem cell transplant for acute myeloid leukemia, so the T cells may come from the graft donor. Sequencing was performed on PBMCs, mostly from graft donor cells, taken 360 days after TCRalphabeta/CD19-depleted stem cell transplant. The chain combines TRBV14 with TRBJ2-5; D not resolved. The CDR3 region has the DNA TGTGCCAGCAGCCAGGTGCGGTGGAACGAAGAGACCCAGTACTTC. Protein sequence: CASSQVRWNEETQYF.